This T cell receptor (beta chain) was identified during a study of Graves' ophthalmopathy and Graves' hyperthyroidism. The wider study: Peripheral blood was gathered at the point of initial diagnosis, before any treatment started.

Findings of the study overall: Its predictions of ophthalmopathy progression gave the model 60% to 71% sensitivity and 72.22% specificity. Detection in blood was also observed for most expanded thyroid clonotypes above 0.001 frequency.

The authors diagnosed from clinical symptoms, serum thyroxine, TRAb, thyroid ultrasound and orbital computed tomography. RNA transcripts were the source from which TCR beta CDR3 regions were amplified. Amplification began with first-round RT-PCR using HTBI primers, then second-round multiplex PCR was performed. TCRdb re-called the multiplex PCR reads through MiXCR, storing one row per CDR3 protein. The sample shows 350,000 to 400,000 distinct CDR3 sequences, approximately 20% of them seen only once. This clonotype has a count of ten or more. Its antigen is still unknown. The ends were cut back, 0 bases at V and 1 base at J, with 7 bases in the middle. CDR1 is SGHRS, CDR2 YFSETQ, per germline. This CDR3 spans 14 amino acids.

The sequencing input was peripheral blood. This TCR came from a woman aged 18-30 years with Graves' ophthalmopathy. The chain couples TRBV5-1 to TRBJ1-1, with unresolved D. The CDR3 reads CASSLGVANTEAFF. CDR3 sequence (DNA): TGCGCCAGCAGCTTGGGGGTGGCGAACACTGAAGCTTTCTTT.